This record covers a single T cell receptor (beta chain). This entry comes from a study of T cell changes during pregnancy in multiple sclerosis. The length of the CDR3 is 16 residues. J lost 2 bases, V lost 4 bases, and 9 bases had no gene match. Germline V gives CDR1 SGHKS, CDR2 YYEKEE (reference sequence). Profiling relied on immunoSEQ multiplex PCR, and the TCRdb table lists in-frame clones only, not all of them. The sample records tens of thousands of clones, over 85% being singletons. Sequencing used CD4+ T cells from peripheral blood mononuclear cells, obtained before pregnancy. The rearrangement joins TRBV5-5 to TRBJ2-7, with 10 bases that match TRBD1. This receptor was obtained from a female donor with multiple sclerosis, enrolled in a pregnancy study. This CDR3 is CASSRGAGTGAYEQYF. CDR3 sequence (DNA): TGTGCCAGCAGCCGAGGGGCCGGGACAGGGGCCTACGAGCAGTACTTC.